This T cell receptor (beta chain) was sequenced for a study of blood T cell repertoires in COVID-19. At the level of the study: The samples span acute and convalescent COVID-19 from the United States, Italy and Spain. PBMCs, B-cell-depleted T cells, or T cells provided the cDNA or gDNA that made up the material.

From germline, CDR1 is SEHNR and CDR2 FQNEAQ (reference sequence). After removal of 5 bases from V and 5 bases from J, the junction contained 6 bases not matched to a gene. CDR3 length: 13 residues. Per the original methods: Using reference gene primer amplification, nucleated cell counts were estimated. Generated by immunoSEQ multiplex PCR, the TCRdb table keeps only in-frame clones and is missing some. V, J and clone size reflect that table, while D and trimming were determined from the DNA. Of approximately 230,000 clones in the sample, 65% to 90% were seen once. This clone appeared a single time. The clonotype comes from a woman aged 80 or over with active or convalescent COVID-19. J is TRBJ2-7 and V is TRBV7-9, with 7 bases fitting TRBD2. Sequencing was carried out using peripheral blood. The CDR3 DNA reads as TGTGCCAGCAGCGACACTAGCGCCCACGAGCAGTACTTC. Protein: CASSDTSAHEQYF.